A selection of T cell receptor beta chains follows, all from one sample in a study of blood T cell repertoires in COVID-19. The method was immunoSEQ multiplex PCR; TCRdb's version includes in-frame clones alone and lacks a portion of them. The sample includes a few hundred thousand clones, 85% to 90% of them seen just once. Sample: peripheral blood. The receptors were sampled from a man aged 55 to 70 with acute or convalescent COVID-19. Each CDR3 is given with its conserved first and last residue. D genes are given only for firm matches. A row's size may be missing; if present it is once, few, many or a size class.

V	D	J	size	CDR3	DNA
TRBV19	TRBD1	TRBJ2-7	.	CATSVGQGPYEQYF	TGTGCCACCTCAGTAGGACAGGGACCCTACGAGCAGTACTTC
TRBV7-2	.	TRBJ2-7	.	CASSPRAGRQYEQYF	TGTGCCAGCAGCCCCCGGGCCGGTAGACAGTACGAGCAGTACTTC
TRBV13	.	TRBJ1-1	.	CASSPRRGGVAFF	TGTGCCAGCAGCCCCCGGAGGGGCGGGGTGGCTTTCTTT
TRBV5-5	TRBD1	TRBJ2-1	.	CASSGGTGYNEQFF	TGTGCCAGCAGCGGAGGGACAGGGTACAATGAGCAGTTCTTC
TRBV19	TRBD1	TRBJ1-1	.	CASSIAGGRGTEAFF	TGTGCCAGTAGTATAGCAGGGGGTCGAGGCACTGAAGCTTTCTTT
TRBV5-1	TRBD2	TRBJ2-3	.	CASSPAGGAYTDTQYF	TGCGCCAGCAGCCCCGCCGGGGGGGCCTACACAGATACGCAGTATTTT
TRBV28	TRBD1	TRBJ1-2	.	CASSWSLGQRTYYGYTF	TGTGCCAGCAGTTGGTCCCTGGGACAGCGGACTTACTATGGCTACACCTTC
TRBV29-1	.	TRBJ2-5	.	CSVDFSETQYF	TGCAGCGTTGATTTTTCGGAGACCCAGTACTTC
TRBV7-8	TRBD1	TRBJ1-6	few	CASSSRQGDNSPLHF	TGTGCCAGCAGCTCGAGACAGGGCGATAATTCACCCCTCCACTTT
TRBV19	.	TRBJ2-5	.	CASSISLGLGRETQYF	TGTGCCAGTAGTATTTCCTTGGGGCTTGGGAGGGAGACCCAGTACTTC
TRBV24-1	TRBD1	TRBJ2-3	.	CATSDPVTGGSTDTQYF	TGTGCCACCAGTGACCCCGTGACAGGGGGGAGCACAGATACGCAGTATTTT
TRBV11-2	.	TRBJ1-1	.	CASSQPGQNTEAFF	TGTGCCAGCAGCCAGCCGGGACAGAACACTGAAGCTTTCTTT
TRBV10-3	TRBD2	TRBJ2-7	.	CAISESVLAPAGDYEQYF	TGTGCCATCAGTGAGTCGGTTCTTGCCCCAGCGGGGGACTACGAGCAGTACTTC
TRBV7-2	TRBD1	TRBJ1-4	once	CASTRDRNEKLFF	TGTGCCAGCACCCGGGACAGGAATGAAAAACTGTTTTTT
TRBV7-9	.	TRBJ2-4	.	CASSLRQALDIQYF	TGTGCCAGCAGCTTGAGACAGGCTTTAGACATTCAGTACTTC
TRBV2	TRBD1	TRBJ2-2	.	CASRGTGLFAGELFF	TGTGCCAGCAGGGGGACAGGGCTTTTCGCCGGGGAGCTGTTTTTT
TRBV6-1	TRBD1	TRBJ1-5	.	CASSARDRGNSNQPQHF	TGTGCCAGCAGTGCTCGGGACAGGGGGAATAGCAATCAGCCCCAGCATTTT
TRBV9	.	TRBJ1-1	.	CASSPQGTEAFF	TGTGCCAGCAGCCCCCAGGGAACTGAAGCTTTCTTT
TRBV6-1	TRBD1	TRBJ2-7	.	CASSLGQGSYEQYF	TGTGCCAGCAGTTTGGGACAGGGCTCCTACGAGCAGTACTTC
TRBV18	TRBD2	TRBJ2-7	.	CASSATSGGASHTYEQYF	TGTGCCAGCTCCGCGACTAGCGGGGGGGCGTCTCATACCTACGAGCAGTACTTC
TRBV5-6	TRBD1	TRBJ2-7	.	CASSLRSTGTYEQYF	TGTGCCAGCAGCTTAAGGTCGACAGGGACCTACGAGCAGTACTTC
TRBV18	.	TRBJ2-5	once	CASSPWSRAEETQYF	TGTGCCAGCTCACCATGGTCCAGGGCAGAAGAGACCCAGTACTTC
TRBV7-3	TRBD1	TRBJ1-2	.	CASRRLVGQGSSKGGYTF	TGTGCCAGCAGACGTTTAGTAGGACAGGGATCTTCTAAGGGGGGCTACACCTTC
TRBV6-4	.	TRBJ2-3	.	CASSDSWRASTDTQYF	TGTGCCAGCAGTGACTCCTGGCGGGCCAGCACAGATACGCAGTATTTT
TRBV11-2	.	TRBJ1-1	few	CASSLGSGETEAFF	TGTGCCAGCAGCTTAGGGTCGGGGGAAACTGAAGCTTTCTTT
TRBV7-6	.	TRBJ2-5	.	CASSPKPGVQETQYF	TGTGCCAGCAGCCCCAAACCAGGGGTCCAAGAGACCCAGTACTTC
TRBV7-2	TRBD2	TRBJ2-1	.	CASSLVLIAGGLGEQFF	TGTGCCAGCAGCTTAGTCCTTATTGCGGGGGGCCTCGGGGAGCAGTTCTTC